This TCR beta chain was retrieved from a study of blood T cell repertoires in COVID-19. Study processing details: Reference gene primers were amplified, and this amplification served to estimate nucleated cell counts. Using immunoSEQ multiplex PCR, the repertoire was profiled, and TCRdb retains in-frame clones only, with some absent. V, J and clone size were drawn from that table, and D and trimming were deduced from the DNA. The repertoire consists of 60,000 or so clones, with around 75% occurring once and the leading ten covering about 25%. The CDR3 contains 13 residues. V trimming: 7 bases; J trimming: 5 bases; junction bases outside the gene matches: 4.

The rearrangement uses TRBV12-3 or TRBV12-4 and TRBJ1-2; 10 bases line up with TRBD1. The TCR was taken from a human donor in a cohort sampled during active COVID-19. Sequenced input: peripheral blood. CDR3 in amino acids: CASKRGQGYGYTF. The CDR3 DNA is TGTGCCAGCAAACGGGGACAGGGGTATGGCTACACCTTC.